This T cell receptor beta chain appears in the sequencing data of a study of control samples from healthy donors and cancer patients. CDR1 is ENHRY and CDR2 is SYGVKD in the germline V gene. The junction had 3 bases not matched to a gene; V was cut back by 2 bases and J by 4 bases. The CDR3 runs to 15 residues. Clones were read by immunoSEQ multiplex PCR, and TCRdb kept only the in-frame ones, dropping some. This sample has 150,000 or so clones, with approximately 92% found just once. The V and J genes are TRBV10-3 and TRBJ2-1; 9 bases match TRBD2. The sequence derives from a woman between 50 and 59 years old in good health. The sample consisted of blood. This chain's CDR3 is CAISELAGTYNEQFF. In DNA form, the CDR3 reads TGTGCCATCAGTGAGCTAGCGGGGACTTACAATGAGCAGTTCTTC.